Only a few counts were recorded for the clone carrying this TCR beta chain. Antigen unknown. Germline V gene sequence: CDR1 MDHEN, CDR2 SYDVKM. Unmatched junction bases numbered 5, after V lost 3 bases and J lost 3 bases. The CDR3 has 15 residues. The data were obtained in a study of CD8 T cells in ankylosing spondylitis. Generation of TCR beta libraries employed quantitative 5'-RACE incorporating molecular barcodes. Each CDR3 protein gets one entry after TCRdb re-called the 5' RACE reads with MiXCR. The sample holds about 250,000 distinct CDR3 sequences; 32% are singletons and the top ten take roughly 4.2%. Study-wide results and limits: Among TCR beta sequences, a motif of under ten highly homologous variants appeared characteristic of ankylosing spondylitis blood. Disease-linked clones proved CD8+ and comparatively uncommon in peripheral blood. Reportedly, matched ankylosing spondylitis synovial fluid was significantly enriched for disease-linked clones.

This chain uses TRBV28 with TRBJ2-1, with TRBD1 matching over 7 bases. The sample was blood, either unsorted or a sorted T cell fraction (not recorded which). The receptor comes from a male donor with ankylosing spondylitis or in good health (not recorded which). The CDR3 DNA is TGTGCCAGCAGTTTTTTGACAGGGAACTACAATGAGCAGTTCTTC. Translation: CASSFLTGNYNEQFF.